This passage covers 26 T cell receptor beta chains from one sample sequenced in a study of T-cell memory formation after mild COVID-19. TCRdb ran MiXCR on the 5' RACE reads and lists one entry per CDR3 protein. The table lists more than 150,000 distinct CDR3 sequences, around a fifth of them singletons. Sequenced input: PBMCs or a T cell subset sorted from them (not recorded which). The source is an adult woman who had mild COVID-19 (a few samples of this study predate the infection). Cell type and time point are not known.

J is TRBJ1-5 and V is TRBV18; D is possibly TRBD1 (6 bases). This CDR3 contains 16 residues. Per the germline V gene, CDR1 is KGHSH and CDR2 is LQKENI. V lost 2 bases and J lost 0, with 11 bases in between. DNA of the CDR3: TGTGCCAGCTCACCATCCGGACAGATTAGCAATCAGCCCCAGCATTTT. Its protein is CASSPSGQISNQPQHF.

This clonotype showed up just a few times. The chain employs TRBV12-3 or TRBV12-4 and TRBJ1-2; a weak D match, TRBD1 (6 bases). The germline V and J ends were trimmed by 4 bases and 4 bases, with 16 bases remaining between them. The CDR3 runs to 15 residues. The CDR3 DNA reads TGTGCCAGCAGTTCCTTTGGACAGCCCATCTATGGCTACACCTTC. The encoded protein is CASSSFGQPIYGYTF.

The V and J genes are TRBV7-9 and TRBJ2-2; unclear D gene. V was cut by 2 bases and J by 8 bases, with 9 bases left in between. The CDR3 sequence is 13 residues long. The germline CDR1 and CDR2 sequences are SEHNR and FQNEAQ (reference sequence). The CDR3 DNA reads TGTGCCAGCAGCTTAACCGGCTATGGGGAGCTGTTTTTT. Its translation is CASSLTGYGELFF. The complete variable domain, with remaining parts taken from reference TRBV7-9 and TRBJ2-2, reads DTGVSQNPRHKITKRGQNVTFRCDPISEHNRLYWYRQTLGQGPEFLTYFQNEAQLEKSRLLSDRFSAERPKGSFSTLEIQRTEQGDSAMYLCASSLTGYGELFFGEGSRLTVL.

This clonotype has only a few counts. The chain uses TRBV3-1 and TRBJ1-1, with D unclear. Per germline, CDR1 LGHDT and CDR2 YNNKEL (reference sequence). Trimming took 1 base from V and 8 from J, leaving 11 bases between them. This CDR3 has 13 amino acids. The CDR3 region has the DNA TGTGCCAGCAGCCAAGGCCCCCAGCTAGAAGCTTTCTTT. Its translation is CASSQGPQLEAFF.

The chain links TRBV3-1 to TRBJ2-7, with 9 bases lining up with TRBD1. The CDR3 has 15 residues. Trimming at V came to 3 bases and at J to 0 bases, leaving 3 bases not matched to a gene. Germline loops: CDR1 LGHDT, CDR2 YNNKEL (reference sequence). CDR3 region: CASSHPGQGSYEQYF. The CDR3 nucleotides are TGTGCCAGCAGCCATCCGGGACAGGGCTCCTACGAGCAGTACTTC.

This clonotype was detected a few times. The chain joins TRBV6-2 or TRBV6-3 to TRBJ2-3, with 10 bases identical to TRBD2. The V gene end was trimmed by 2 bases and the J gene end by 4 bases; junction bases not matched to a gene: 12. Per the germline V gene, CDR1 is MNHEY and CDR2 is SVGEGT. The CDR3 has 18 residues. CDR3 region: CASSYLRRSGRVADTQYF. The DNA for the CDR3 is TGTGCCAGCAGTTACCTCCGGAGGAGCGGGAGGGTCGCAGATACGCAGTATTTT.

This clonotype came up a few times. This chain links TRBV7-6 with TRBJ1-6; no clear D gene. Germline V lookup: CDR1 SGHVS, CDR2 FNYEAQ. The CDR3 covers 12 residues. V dropped 2 bases and J dropped 13 bases, with 9 bases sitting between them. The CDR3 protein is CASSLPWKPLHF. The CDR3 nucleotides are TGTGCCAGCAGCTTACCATGGAAGCCCCTCCACTTT.

J is TRBJ1-5 and V is TRBV12-3 or TRBV12-4; D ambiguous. V was cut by 5 bases and J by 5 bases, with 7 bases left in between. The CDR3 length is 12 residues. The CDR3, as DNA: TGTGCCAGCAGTAAGGTGCATCAGCCCCAGCATTTT. Amino acids: CASSKVHQPQHF.

This chain joins TRBV12-3 or TRBV12-4 and TRBJ1-2, with 10 bases aligning to TRBD1. CDR3 length: 15 residues. V was clipped by 2 bases and J by 4 bases; unmatched bases: 4. The CDR3 sequence is CASSLRQGAVYGYTF. CDR3 DNA: TGTGCCAGCAGTTTACGACAGGGGGCTGTCTATGGCTACACCTTC.

This clonotype was detected a few times. CDR3: CASSMGDTEAFF. In DNA, the CDR3 is TGTGCCAGCAGTATGGGGGACACTGAAGCTTTCTTT. The chain uses TRBV7-9 and TRBJ1-1; D is possibly TRBD1 (5 bases). The CDR3 runs to 12 residues. V was pared by 6 bases and J by 3 bases, with 8 bases between. The germline V gene encodes CDR1 SEHNR and CDR2 FQNEAQ (reference sequence).

In this sample, this clonotype turned up a few times. The chain carries TRBV5-1 and TRBJ2-1; 12 nucleotides align to TRBD2. Trimming cost V 4 bases and J 0 bases; bases outside gene matches: 8. Germline V gene sequence: CDR1 SGHRS, CDR2 YFSETQ. CDR3 length: 18 amino acids. As DNA, the CDR3 is TGCGCCAGCAGCCCGACTAGCGGGAGTTACAGCTCCTACAATGAGCAGTTCTTC. This encodes CASSPTSGSYSSYNEQFF.

This clonotype appeared a few times. V usage is TRBV6-1 and J usage is TRBJ2-7; no clear D gene. This CDR3 is 13 amino acids long. V lost 3 bases to trimming and J lost 3 bases, with 9 bases between them. CDR1 MNHNS and CDR2 SASEGT come from the germline V gene. The CDR3 loop reads CASSDRENYEQYF. The CDR3 nucleotides read TGTGCCAGCAGTGATAGGGAAAACTACGAGCAGTACTTC.

The chain is built from TRBV9 and TRBJ2-1; TRBD2 matches at 8 bases. CDR1 is SGDLS and CDR2 is YYNGEE in the germline V gene. The CDR3 runs 16 residues. Trimming at V came to 0 bases and at J to 8 bases, leaving 10 bases not matched to a gene. CDR3: CASSVGTGTSSYEQFF. CDR3 sequence (DNA): TGTGCCAGCAGCGTAGGGACCGGGACTAGTTCGTATGAGCAGTTCTTC.

This clonotype was observed a few times. This sequence joins TRBV12-3 or TRBV12-4 and TRBJ1-4; a weak D match, TRBD1 (6 bases). V was cut by 5 bases and J by 2 bases, with 12 bases left in between. This CDR3 spans 15 amino acids. CDR3 coding DNA: TGTGCCAGCAGTATAACAGGGAGGACTAATGAAAAACTGTTTTTT. It encodes CASSITGRTNEKLFF.

The chain combines TRBV5-1 with TRBJ1-2; tentative D call: TRBD1 (5 bases). CDR1 SGHRS and CDR2 YFSETQ come from the germline V gene. V lost 1 base and J lost 7, with 8 bases in between. This CDR3 contains 12 residues. This CDR3 is CASSLTGIGYTF. CDR3 DNA: TGCGCCAGCAGCTTGACAGGAATTGGCTACACCTTC. Full variable domain (rest looked up from reference TRBV5-1 and TRBJ1-2): KAGVTQTPRYLIKTRGQQVTLSCSPISGHRSVSWYQQTPGQGLQFLFEYFSETQRNKGNFPGRFSGRQFSNSRSEMNVSTLELGDSALYLCASSLTGIGYTFGSGTRLTVV.

This chain connects TRBV25-1 to TRBJ2-7; unclear D gene. Deletions cut 2 bases from V and 3 bases from J, with 5 bases between. There are 12 residues in the CDR3. Per germline, CDR1 MGHDK and CDR2 SYGVNS. The CDR3 here is CASSERNYEQYF. CDR3 DNA: TGTGCCAGCAGTGAACGAAACTACGAGCAGTACTTC.

The chain recombines TRBV27 with TRBJ2-3, with D unresolved. The CDR3 contains 12 residues. Germline CDR1 reads MNHEY; CDR2 reads SMNVEV (reference sequence). V was trimmed by 6 bases and J by 3 bases, leaving 7 bases between them. CDR3 region: CASRGSTDTQYF. CDR3 nucleotides: TGTGCCAGCAGAGGGTCGACAGATACGCAGTATTTT.

This clonotype was seen a few times. The chain uses TRBV5-4 and TRBJ2-7; possible D gene TRBD1, 7 bases. V was pared by 2 bases and J by 1 base, with 13 bases between. This CDR3 has 15 amino acids. Germline V gene lookup returns CDR1 SGHNT and CDR2 YYREEE (reference sequence). The CDR3 DNA sequence: TGTGCCAGCAGCTTATTGGGGGGACAGTCCTACGAGCAGTACTTC. Translation: CASSLLGGQSYEQYF.

In its sample, this clonotype was seen a few times. CDR3: CASSYFPGVTEAFF. The CDR3 region has the DNA TGTGCCAGCAGTTACTTTCCGGGGGTTACTGAAGCTTTCTTT. The chain carries TRBV6-2 or TRBV6-3 and TRBJ1-1; tentatively, D is TRBD1 (5 bases). This CDR3 spans 14 amino acids. Between the trimmed V and J ends, which lost 1 base and 5 bases, there was a span of 11 bases. Per germline, CDR1 MNHEY and CDR2 SVGEGT.

The chain recombines TRBV5-1 with TRBJ1-2; no clear D gene. The CDR3 has 9 residues. V shed 10 bases and J shed 3 bases, with 4 bases lying between them. Germline assignment: CDR1 SGHRS and CDR2 YFSETQ. Here the CDR3 DNA reads TGCGCCTGCTACTATGGCTACACCTTC. Protein: CACYYGYTF.

The V call is TRBV5-1, the J call TRBJ2-3; TRBD2 matches 12 bases. The trim removed 3 bases at V and 6 bases at J, leaving 11 bases unmatched. Germline V gives CDR1 SGHRS, CDR2 YFSETQ. The CDR3 contains 17 residues. The CDR3 loop reads CASSYGLAGSGTDTQYF. In DNA, the CDR3 is TGCGCCAGCAGCTATGGACTAGCGGGATCGGGTACGGATACGCAGTATTTT.

The chain employs TRBV20-1 and TRBJ2-5; perhaps D is TRBD1 or TRBD2 (5 bases each). CDR3 size: 11 residues. Trimming took 6 bases from V and 2 from J, leaving 7 bases between them. Germline CDR1 is DFQATT and CDR2 is SNEGSKA (reference sequence). The CDR3 reads CSAGRQETQYF. The CDR3 DNA reads TGCAGTGCGGGACGGCAAGAGACCCAGTACTTC.

This chain links TRBV15 with TRBJ2-3, with 8 bases identical to TRBD1. The CDR3 totals 16 residues. V shed 0 bases, J shed 5 bases, and the junction held 7 bases outside the gene matches. Germline-derived CDR1 and CDR2 are LNHNV and YYDKDF (reference sequence). The CDR3 coding sequence is TGTGCCACCAGCAGAGAGGCAGGGGGCGGTCGAGATACGCAGTATTTT. This codes for CATSREAGGGRDTQYF.

Only a few counts were recorded for this clonotype. The genes are TRBV11-2 and TRBJ2-7, with D unclear. The CDR3 totals 15 residues. Germline CDR1 is SGHAT and CDR2 is FQNNGV. The V gene lost 1 base and the J gene lost 0 bases, with 10 bases spanning the gap. DNA for the CDR3: TGTGCCAGCAGCTTAGGGTTGAGGAGCTCCTACGAGCAGTACTTC. Protein product: CASSLGLRSSYEQYF.

This clonotype was observed a few times. The chain couples TRBV6-5 to TRBJ2-7, with D perhaps matching TRBD1 (6 bases). V was cut by 7 bases and J by 0 bases, with 10 bases left in between. CDR1 is MNHEY and CDR2 is SVGAGI in the germline V gene. The CDR3 runs to 13 residues. CDR3 in DNA: TGTGCCAGCACCAGACAGGACTCCTACGAGCAGTACTTC. Translated, it gives CASTRQDSYEQYF.

J is TRBJ1-4 and V is TRBV20-1, with D maybe TRBD1 (5 bases). Germline values: CDR1 DFQATT, CDR2 SNEGSKA (reference sequence). V was trimmed by 1 base and J by 3 bases, leaving 21 bases between them. This CDR3 has 18 residues. The CDR3 nucleotides read TGCAGTGCTAGAGTGGGATTTGGACAAGGGGCATCTAATGAAAAACTGTTTTTT. It translates to CSARVGFGQGASNEKLFF.